This TCR beta chain was captured by sequencing in a study of patients and donors after allogeneic stem cell transplantation. CDR3 length equals 15 residues. Germline loops: CDR1 LGHDT, CDR2 YNNKEL (reference sequence). V was shortened by 3 bases and J by 6 bases, with 17 bases between the two germline ends. MiXCR, run by TCRdb on the RT-PCR reads, gives a single entry per CDR3 protein. The top ten hold 5% to 7.5% of the sample, which has about a million distinct CDR3 sequences, approximately 18% seen once. The V call is TRBV3-1, the J call TRBJ1-2, with D perhaps matching TRBD1 (6 bases). The sample comprised blood, either unsorted or a sorted T cell fraction (not recorded which). This clonotype was sampled from a human donor who was either an allogeneic HSCT recipient or a stem cell or donor lymphocyte infusion donor (not recorded which). It is not recorded whose cells these are; they may come from a transplant donor. CDR3 loop: CASSQGDRPSNGYTF. The CDR3 bases are TGTGCCAGCAGCCAGGGCGACAGGCCCTCAAATGGCTACACCTTC.